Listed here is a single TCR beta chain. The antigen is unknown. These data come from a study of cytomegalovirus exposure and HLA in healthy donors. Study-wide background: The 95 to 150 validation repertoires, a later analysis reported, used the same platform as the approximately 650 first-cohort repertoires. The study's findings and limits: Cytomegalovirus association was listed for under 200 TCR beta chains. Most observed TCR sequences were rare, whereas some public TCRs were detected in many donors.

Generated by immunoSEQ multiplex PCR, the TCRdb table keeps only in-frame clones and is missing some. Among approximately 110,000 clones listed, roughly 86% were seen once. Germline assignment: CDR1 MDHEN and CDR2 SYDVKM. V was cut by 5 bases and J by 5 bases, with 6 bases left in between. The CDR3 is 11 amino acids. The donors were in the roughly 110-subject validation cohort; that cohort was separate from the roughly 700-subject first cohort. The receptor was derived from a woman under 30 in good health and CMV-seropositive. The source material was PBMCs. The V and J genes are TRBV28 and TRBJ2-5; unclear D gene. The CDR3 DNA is TGTGCCAGCAGTCGTTTGGAGACCCAGTACTTC. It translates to CASSRLETQYF.